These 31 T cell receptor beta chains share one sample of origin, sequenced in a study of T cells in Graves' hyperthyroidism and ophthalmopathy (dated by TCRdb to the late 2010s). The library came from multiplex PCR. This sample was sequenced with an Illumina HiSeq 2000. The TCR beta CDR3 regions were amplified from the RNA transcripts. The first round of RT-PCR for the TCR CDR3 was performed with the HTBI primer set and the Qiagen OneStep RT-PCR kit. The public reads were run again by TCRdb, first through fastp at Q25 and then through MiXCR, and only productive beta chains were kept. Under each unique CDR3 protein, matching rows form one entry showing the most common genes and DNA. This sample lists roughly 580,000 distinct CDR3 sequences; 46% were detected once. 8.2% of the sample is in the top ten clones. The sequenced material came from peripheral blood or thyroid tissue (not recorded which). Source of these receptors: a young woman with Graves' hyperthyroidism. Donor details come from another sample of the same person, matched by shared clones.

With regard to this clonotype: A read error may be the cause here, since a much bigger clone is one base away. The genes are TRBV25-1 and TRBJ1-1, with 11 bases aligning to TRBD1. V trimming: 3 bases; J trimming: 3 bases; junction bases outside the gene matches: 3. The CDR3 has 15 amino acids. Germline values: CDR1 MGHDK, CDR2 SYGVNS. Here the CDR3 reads CASSDRGQGDTEAFF. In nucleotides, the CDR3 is TGTGCCAGCAGTGATCGGGGACAGGGGGACACTGAAGCTTTCTTT.

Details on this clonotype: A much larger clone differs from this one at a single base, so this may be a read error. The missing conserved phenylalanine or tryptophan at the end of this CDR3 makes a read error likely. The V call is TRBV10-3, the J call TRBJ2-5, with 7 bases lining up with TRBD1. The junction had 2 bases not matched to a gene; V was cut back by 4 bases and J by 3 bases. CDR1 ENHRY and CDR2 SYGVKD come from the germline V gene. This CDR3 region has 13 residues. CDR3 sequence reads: CAISGDREETQYL. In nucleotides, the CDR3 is TGTGCCATCAGTGGGGACAGAGAAGAGACCCAGTACCTC.

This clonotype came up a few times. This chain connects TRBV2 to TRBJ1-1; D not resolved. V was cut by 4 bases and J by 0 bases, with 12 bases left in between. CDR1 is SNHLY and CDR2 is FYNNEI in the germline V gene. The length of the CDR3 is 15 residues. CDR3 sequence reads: CASSGRWGLNTEAFF. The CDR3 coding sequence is TGTGCCAGCAGTGGACGATGGGGTTTGAACACTGAAGCTTTCTTT.

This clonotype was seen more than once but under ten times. CDR3 in DNA: TGTGCCAGCAGAAGGGCCATACAATCCACCGGGGAGCTGTTTTTT. It encodes CASRRAIQSTGELFF. This chain links TRBV2 with TRBJ2-2; no reliable D call. Germline assignment: CDR1 SNHLY and CDR2 FYNNEI. CDR3 length: 15 amino acids. Trimming removed 6 bases at V and 4 bases at J, with 15 bases between.

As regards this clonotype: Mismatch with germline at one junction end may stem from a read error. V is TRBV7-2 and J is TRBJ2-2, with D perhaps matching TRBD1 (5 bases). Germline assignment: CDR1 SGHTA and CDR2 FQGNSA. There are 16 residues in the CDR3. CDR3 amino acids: CASSFGAPTNTGELFF. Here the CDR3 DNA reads TGCGCCAGCAGCTTTGGGGCACCGACGAACACCGGGGAGCTGTTTTTT.

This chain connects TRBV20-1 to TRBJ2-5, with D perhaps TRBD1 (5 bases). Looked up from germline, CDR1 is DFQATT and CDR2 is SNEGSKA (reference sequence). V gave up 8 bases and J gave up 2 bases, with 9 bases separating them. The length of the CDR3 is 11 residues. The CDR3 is CSSGIQETQYF. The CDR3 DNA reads TGCAGTTCAGGGATTCAAGAGACCCAGTACTTC.

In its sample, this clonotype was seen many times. CDR3 sequence: CASSLARGLYGYTF. CDR3 nucleotide sequence: TGTGCCAGCAGCTTAGCGCGGGGGTTGTATGGCTACACCTTC. The rearrangement uses TRBV7-8 and TRBJ1-2; D is possibly TRBD1 (5 bases). V gave up 0 bases and J gave up 5 bases, with 10 bases separating them. Germline V gene data show CDR1 as SGHVS and CDR2 as FQNEAQ. The CDR3 spans 14 residues.

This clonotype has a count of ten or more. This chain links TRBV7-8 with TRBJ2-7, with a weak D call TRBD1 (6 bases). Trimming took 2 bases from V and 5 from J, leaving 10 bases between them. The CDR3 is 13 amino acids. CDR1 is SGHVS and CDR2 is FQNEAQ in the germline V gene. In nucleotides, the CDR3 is TGTGCCAGCAGCTTAACAGGGCTCAACGAGCAGTACTTC. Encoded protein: CASSLTGLNEQYF.

CDR3 amino acids: CASSPPRASGTLYEQYF. The CDR3 DNA sequence: TGTGCCAGCAGTCCCCCCCGGGCTAGCGGAACTCTCTACGAGCAGTACTTC. The rearrangement links TRBV7-9 to TRBJ2-7; 7 nucleotides agree with TRBD2. The CDR3 covers 17 residues. The germline V gene has CDR1 SEHNR and CDR2 FQNEAQ (reference sequence). Trimming removed 6 bases from V and 3 bases from J; junction bases left unmatched: 17.

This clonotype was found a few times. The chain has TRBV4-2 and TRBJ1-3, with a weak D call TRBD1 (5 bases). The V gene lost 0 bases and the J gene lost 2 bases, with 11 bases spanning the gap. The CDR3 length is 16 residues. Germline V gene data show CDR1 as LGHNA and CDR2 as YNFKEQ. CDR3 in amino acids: CASSQDPPGTGNTIYF. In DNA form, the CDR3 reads TGTGCCAGCAGCCAAGATCCCCCAGGGACTGGAAACACCATATATTTT.

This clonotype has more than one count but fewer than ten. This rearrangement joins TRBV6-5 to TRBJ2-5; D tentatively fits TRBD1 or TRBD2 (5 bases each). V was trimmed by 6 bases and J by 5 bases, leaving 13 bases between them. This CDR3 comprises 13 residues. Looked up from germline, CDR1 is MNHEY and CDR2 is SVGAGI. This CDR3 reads CASRYWGSETQYF. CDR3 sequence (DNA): TGTGCCAGCAGATATTGGGGGAGCGAGACCCAGTACTTC.

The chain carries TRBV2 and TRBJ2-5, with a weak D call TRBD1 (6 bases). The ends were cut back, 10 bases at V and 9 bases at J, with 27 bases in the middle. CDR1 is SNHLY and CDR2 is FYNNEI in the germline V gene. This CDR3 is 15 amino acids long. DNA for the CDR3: TGTGCCACCCAGGGGCGGCCTTATAGCAATCAGCCCCAGTACTTC. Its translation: CATQGRPYSNQPQYF.

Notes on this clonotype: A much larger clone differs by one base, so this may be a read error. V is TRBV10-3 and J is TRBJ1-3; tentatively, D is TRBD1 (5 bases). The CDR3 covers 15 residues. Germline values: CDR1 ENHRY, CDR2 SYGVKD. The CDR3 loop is CAINDIGQGGTTIYF. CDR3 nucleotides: TGTGCCATCAATGACATCGGGCAGGGCGGAACCACCATATATTTT.

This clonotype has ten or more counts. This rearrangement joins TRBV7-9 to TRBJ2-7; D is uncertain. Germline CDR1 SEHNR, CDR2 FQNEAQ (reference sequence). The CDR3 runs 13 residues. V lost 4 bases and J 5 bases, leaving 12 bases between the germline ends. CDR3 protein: CASSSGLGDEQYF. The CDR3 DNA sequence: TGTGCCAGCAGCTCCGGGCTGGGCGACGAGCAGTACTTC.

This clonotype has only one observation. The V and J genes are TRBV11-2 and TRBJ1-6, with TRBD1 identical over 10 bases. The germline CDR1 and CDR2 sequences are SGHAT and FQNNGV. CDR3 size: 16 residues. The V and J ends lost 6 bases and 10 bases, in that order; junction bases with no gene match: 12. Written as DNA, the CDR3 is TGTGCCAGCAGTCTCACAGGGACAGGGGTTGGCTCACCCCTCCACTTT. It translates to CASSLTGTGVGSPLHF.

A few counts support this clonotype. CDR3 residues: CASRGDSSYYGYTF. The CDR3 DNA follows: TGTGCCAGCAGAGGGGACAGTTCTTACTATGGCTACACCTTC. The gene calls are TRBV10-3 and TRBJ1-2; 7 bases are shared with TRBD1. The CDR3 has 14 residues. Germline CDR1 and CDR2: ENHRY and SYGVKD. V dropped 10 bases and J dropped 3; count of bases not matched to a gene: 11.

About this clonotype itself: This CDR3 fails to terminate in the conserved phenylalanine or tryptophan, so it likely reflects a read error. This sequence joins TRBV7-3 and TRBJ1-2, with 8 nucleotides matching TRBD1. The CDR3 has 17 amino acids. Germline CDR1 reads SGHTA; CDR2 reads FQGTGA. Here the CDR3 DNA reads TGCGCCAGCAGCCAAGATTGGACAGGGCAAAACAACTATGGCTACACCCTC. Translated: CASSQDWTGQNNYGYTL.

The CDR3 loop is CASSPRNGLYGYTF. CDR3 in DNA: TGTGCCAGCAGCCCCCGAAACGGCCTCTATGGCTACACCTTC. The V and J genes are TRBV7-6 and TRBJ1-2; D is undetermined. Trimming took 5 bases from V and 4 from J, leaving 14 bases between them. This CDR3 is built from 14 residues. In germline, CDR1 is SGHVS, CDR2 FNYEAQ.

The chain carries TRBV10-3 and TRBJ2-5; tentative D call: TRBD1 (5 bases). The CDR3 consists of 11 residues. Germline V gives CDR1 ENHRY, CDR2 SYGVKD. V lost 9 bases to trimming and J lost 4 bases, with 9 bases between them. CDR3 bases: TGTGCCATGGGGCGCGGAGAGACCCAGTACTTC. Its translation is CAMGRGETQYF.

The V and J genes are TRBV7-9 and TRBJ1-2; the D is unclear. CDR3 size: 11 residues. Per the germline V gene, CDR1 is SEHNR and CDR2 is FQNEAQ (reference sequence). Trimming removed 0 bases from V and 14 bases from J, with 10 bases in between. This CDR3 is CASSLANGETF. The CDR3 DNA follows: TGTGCCAGCAGCTTAGCCAATGGTGAGACCTTC.

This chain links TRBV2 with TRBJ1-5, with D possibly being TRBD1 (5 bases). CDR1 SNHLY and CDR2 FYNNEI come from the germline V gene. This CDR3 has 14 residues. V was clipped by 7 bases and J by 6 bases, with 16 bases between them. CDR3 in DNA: TGTGCCAGCAACTTCGGGGGGGGTGTTCAGCCCCAGCATTTT. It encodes CASNFGGGVQPQHF.

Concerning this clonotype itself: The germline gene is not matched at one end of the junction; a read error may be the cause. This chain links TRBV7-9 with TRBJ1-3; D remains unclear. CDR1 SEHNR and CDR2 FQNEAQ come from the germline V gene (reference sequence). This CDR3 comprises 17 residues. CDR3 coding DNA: TGCGCCAGCAGCCAAGATCTGGCGGCGAGCCCTGGAAACACCATATATTTT. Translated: CASSQDLAASPGNTIYF. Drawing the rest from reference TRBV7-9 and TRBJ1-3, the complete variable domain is DTGVSQNPRHKITKRGQNVTFRCDPISEHNRLYWYRQTLGQGPEFLTYFQNEAQLEKSRLLSDRFSAERPKGSFSTLEIQRTEQGDSAMYLCASSQDLAASPGNTIYFGEGSWLTVV.

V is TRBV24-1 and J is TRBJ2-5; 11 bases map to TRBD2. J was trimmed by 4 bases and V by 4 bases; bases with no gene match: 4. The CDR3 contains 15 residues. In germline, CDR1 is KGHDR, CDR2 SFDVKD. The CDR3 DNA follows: TGTGCCACCAGTGACCTCGGGACTAGCGGAGAGACCCAGTACTTC. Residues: CATSDLGTSGETQYF.

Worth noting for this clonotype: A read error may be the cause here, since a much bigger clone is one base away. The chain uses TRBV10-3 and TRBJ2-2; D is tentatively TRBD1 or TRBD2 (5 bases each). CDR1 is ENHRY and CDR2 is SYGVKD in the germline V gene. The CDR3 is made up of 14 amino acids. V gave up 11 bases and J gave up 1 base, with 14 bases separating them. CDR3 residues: CASTGPMNTGELFF. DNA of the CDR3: TGTGCCTCCACGGGACCGATGAACACCGGGGAGCTGTTTTTT.

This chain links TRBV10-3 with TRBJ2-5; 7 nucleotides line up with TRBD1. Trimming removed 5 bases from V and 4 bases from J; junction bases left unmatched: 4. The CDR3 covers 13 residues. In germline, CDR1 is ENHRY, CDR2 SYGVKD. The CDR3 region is CAISSGTVETQYF. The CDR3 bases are TGTGCCATCAGTTCCGGGACAGTAGAGACCCAGTACTTC.

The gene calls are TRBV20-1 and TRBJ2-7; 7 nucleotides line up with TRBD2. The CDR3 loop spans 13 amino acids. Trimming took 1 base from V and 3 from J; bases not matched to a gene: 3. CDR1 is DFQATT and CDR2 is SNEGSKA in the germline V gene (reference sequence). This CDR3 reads CSARGLAVYEQYF. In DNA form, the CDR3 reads TGCAGTGCTAGAGGGCTAGCGGTCTACGAGCAGTACTTC.

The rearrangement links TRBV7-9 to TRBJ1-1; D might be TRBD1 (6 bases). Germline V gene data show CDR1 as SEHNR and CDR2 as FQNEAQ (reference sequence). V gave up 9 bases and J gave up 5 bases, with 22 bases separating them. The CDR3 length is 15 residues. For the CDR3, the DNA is TGTGCCAGTAGTATGACTGGGGGGCAGGAGACTGAAGCTTTCTTT. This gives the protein CASSMTGGQETEAFF.

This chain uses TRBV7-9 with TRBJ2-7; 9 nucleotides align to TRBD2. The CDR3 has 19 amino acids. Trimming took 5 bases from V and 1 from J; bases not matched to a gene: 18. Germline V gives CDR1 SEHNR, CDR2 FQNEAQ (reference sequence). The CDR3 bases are TGTGCCAGCAGCCAAGAGCCTCGGCTAGCGGGATCCGCGTCCTACGAGCAGTACTTC. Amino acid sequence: CASSQEPRLAGSASYEQYF.

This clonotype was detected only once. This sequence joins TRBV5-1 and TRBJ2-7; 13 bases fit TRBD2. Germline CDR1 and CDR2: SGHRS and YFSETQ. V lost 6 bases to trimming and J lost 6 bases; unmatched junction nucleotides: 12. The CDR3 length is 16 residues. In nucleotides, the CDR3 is TGCGCCAGCAACTCGGGACTAGCGGGACATCGAATCGAGCAGTACTTC. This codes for CASNSGLAGHRIEQYF.

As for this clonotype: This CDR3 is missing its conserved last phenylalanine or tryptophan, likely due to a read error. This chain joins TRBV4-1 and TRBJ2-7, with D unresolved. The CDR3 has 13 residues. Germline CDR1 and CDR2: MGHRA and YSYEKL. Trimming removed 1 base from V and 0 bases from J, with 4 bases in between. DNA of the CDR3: TGCGCCAGCAGCCAAGCTATCTCCTACGAGCAGTACCTC. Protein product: CASSQAISYEQYL.

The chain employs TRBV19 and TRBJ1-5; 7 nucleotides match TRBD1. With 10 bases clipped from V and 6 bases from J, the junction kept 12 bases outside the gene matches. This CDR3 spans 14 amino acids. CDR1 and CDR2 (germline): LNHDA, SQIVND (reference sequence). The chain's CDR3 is CATRYSTGSQPQHF. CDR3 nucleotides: TGTGCCACCCGGTACTCGACAGGGAGTCAGCCCCAGCATTTT.